These T cell receptor beta chains were read from a single sample in a study of graft-versus-host responses after intestinal transplantation. Clones were sequenced by immunoSEQ multiplex PCR, and TCRdb holds only the in-frame ones, with some missing. The sample holds roughly 20,000 clones, around 38% seen once. Material: alloreactive CD8+ T cells from a mixed lymphocyte reaction culture, obtained before intestinal transplant. The source of these receptors is a human patient who received an intestinal transplant. The CDR3 runs from the conserved cysteine through the conserved F or W. Each record gives: D gene, V gene, J gene, clone size, CDR3 protein, CDR3 DNA. D genes are given only for firm matches. Some rows mark clone size as missing; the rest say once, few, many or name a class of expanded clone.

>TRBD2|TRBV19|TRBJ2-3|-
CASSIDLSGRARTDTQYF
TGTGCCAGTAGTATAGATCTGAGCGGGAGGGCACGCACAGATACGCAGTATTTT
>-|TRBV5-1|TRBJ2-2|few
CASSTQDTGELFF
TGCGCCAGCAGCACACAGGACACCGGGGAGCTGTTTTTT
>TRBD2|TRBV15|TRBJ2-7|few
CATSRALAGVPEQYF
TGTGCCACCAGCAGAGCGCTAGCGGGAGTCCCCGAGCAGTACTTC
>TRBD1|TRBV18|TRBJ1-1|-
CASSPLPQGTTEAFF
TGTGCCAGCTCACCCCTGCCACAGGGGACCACTGAAGCTTTCTTT
>TRBD2|TRBV15|TRBJ2-7|medium-sized
CATSRELAEIYEQYF
TGTGCCACCAGCAGAGAACTAGCGGAGATCTACGAGCAGTACTTC
>-|TRBV18|TRBJ1-1|-
CASSWLGDTEAFF
TGTGCCAGCTCATGGTTGGGGGACACTGAAGCTTTCTTT
>TRBD1|TRBV5-1|TRBJ2-7|-
CASSRGSPGQSYEQYF
TGCGCCAGCAGCCGGGGTTCCCCGGGACAGTCTTACGAGCAGTACTTC
>-|TRBV6-5|TRBJ1-1|few
CASRGTGTEAFF
TGTGCCAGCCGAGGGACGGGCACTGAAGCTTTCTTT
>TRBD2|TRBV28|TRBJ2-7|medium-sized
CASRLTGTSGSYEQYF
TGTGCCAGCAGACTGACCGGGACTAGCGGCTCCTACGAGCAGTACTTC
>TRBD1|TRBV27|TRBJ1-5|few
CASRQGESTYSNQPQHF
TGTGCCAGCAGGCAGGGGGAAAGTACCTATAGCAATCAGCCCCAGCATTTT
>-|TRBV11-2|TRBJ2-5|-
CASSLGYIETQYF
TGTGCCAGCAGCTTAGGTTACATAGAGACCCAGTACTTC
>TRBD2|TRBV18|TRBJ2-5|-
CASSPPSGRPQETQYF
TGTGCCAGCTCACCCCCTAGCGGGAGGCCCCAAGAGACCCAGTACTTC
>TRBD2|TRBV7-9|TRBJ2-1|few
CASSPGLDREQFF
TGTGCCAGCAGCCCGGGACTAGACAGGGAGCAGTTCTTC
>TRBD1|TRBV10-1|TRBJ2-7|few
CASSESTGGYEQYF
TGCGCCAGCAGTGAGTCGACAGGGGGCTACGAGCAGTACTTC
>-|TRBV6-6|TRBJ2-3|-
CASSYATATDTQYF
TGTGCCAGCAGTTACGCGACAGCCACAGATACGCAGTATTTT
>TRBD1|TRBV7-3|TRBJ2-3|few
CASSLIQGRWNTQYF
TGTGCCAGCAGCTTAATACAGGGGCGGTGGAATACGCAGTATTTT
>-|TRBV9|TRBJ2-2|medium-sized
CASSVFQGPTGELFF
TGTGCCAGCAGCGTTTTTCAGGGCCCCACCGGGGAGCTGTTTTTT
>TRBD1|TRBV18|TRBJ2-7|-
CASSPQGQRSSYEQYF
TGTGCCAGCTCACCGCAGGGACAGAGGAGCTCCTACGAGCAGTACTTC
>-|TRBV9|TRBJ1-2|medium-sized
CASHDPVRYGYTF
TGTGCCAGCCACGACCCGGTTCGGTATGGCTACACCTTC
>-|TRBV6-5|TRBJ2-5|-
CASSLAGGVETQYF
TGTGCCAGCAGTTTAGCAGGGGGGGTGGAGACCCAGTACTTC
>-|TRBV18|TRBJ2-2|medium-sized
CASSPLGELFF
TGTGCCAGCTCACCACTCGGGGAGCTGTTTTTT
>-|TRBV7-2|TRBJ1-3|-
CASSPPGTIYF
TGTGCCAGCAGCCCTCCAGGCACCATATATTTT
>-|TRBV7-8|TRBJ1-5|-
CASRPGTSNQPQHF
TGTGCCAGCAGACCGGGAACTAGCAATCAGCCCCAGCATTTT
>TRBD2|TRBV30|TRBJ2-3|-
CAWSLGLASTDTQYF
TGTGCCTGGAGCCTGGGACTAGCGAGCACAGATACGCAGTATTTT
>-|TRBV6-6|TRBJ2-6|few
CASSYSLDTLTF
TGTGCCAGCAGTTACTCCTTGGACACCTTGACTTTC
>-|TRBV28|TRBJ1-5|medium-sized
CASSLKGQPQHF
TGTGCCAGCAGTTTGAAGGGCCAGCCCCAGCATTTT
>-|TRBV4-1|TRBJ2-5|few
CASSQEGLIQETQYF
TGCGCCAGCAGCCAAGAAGGGCTGATACAAGAGACCCAGTACTTC
>-|TRBV30|TRBJ2-7|-
CAHKPRGFHEQYF
TGTGCTCACAAACCCCGGGGATTCCACGAGCAGTACTTC
>-|TRBV4-2|TRBJ1-5|-
CASSLPNQPQHF
TGTGCCAGCAGCCTTCCCAATCAGCCCCAGCATTTT
>TRBD1|TRBV6-1|TRBJ2-7|-
CASSEALGQGVEQYF
TGTGCCAGCAGTGAAGCGTTGGGACAGGGGGTCGAGCAGTACTTC
>TRBD2|TRBV6-4|TRBJ2-2|medium-sized
CASSAWGLAYPQTNTGELFF
TGTGCCAGCAGTGCATGGGGACTAGCGTACCCGCAAACCAACACCGGGGAGCTGTTTTTT
>-|TRBV27|TRBJ1-1|-
CASSFAGPNTEAFF
TGTGCCAGCAGTTTCGCGGGGCCCAACACTGAAGCTTTCTTT
>-|TRBV11-1|TRBJ1-5|-
CASSLGAGNQPQHF
TGTGCCAGCAGCTTAGGGGCAGGCAATCAGCCCCAGCATTTT
>-|TRBV5-4|TRBJ2-7|medium-sized
CASSFGLAYEQYF
TGTGCCAGCAGCTTCGGACTCGCCTACGAGCAGTACTTC
>-|TRBV5-1|TRBJ2-1|medium-sized
CASSFNEGGWEFF
TGCGCCAGCAGCTTTAATGAGGGCGGGTGGGAGTTCTTC
>-|TRBV28|TRBJ2-3|many
CASRWSGTSWADTQYF
TGTGCCAGCAGGTGGAGCGGGACATCCTGGGCAGATACGCAGTATTTT
>-|TRBV6-6|TRBJ1-5|-
CASRVGGQPQHF
TGTGCCAGCCGGGTAGGGGGTCAGCCCCAGCATTTT
>TRBD1|TRBV10-3|TRBJ2-7|medium-sized
CAIGQGSYEQYF
TGTGCCATAGGACAGGGCTCCTACGAGCAGTACTTC
>TRBD2|TRBV6-5|TRBJ2-1|few
CAIHGRDSYNEQFF
TGTGCCATCCACGGGAGGGACTCCTACAATGAGCAGTTCTTC
>-|TRBV27|TRBJ2-1|few
CASKLVPNNEQFF
TGTGCCAGCAAACTAGTCCCCAACAATGAGCAGTTCTTC
>TRBD1|TRBV29-1|TRBJ2-7|-
CSVTAGTDEQYF
TGCAGCGTTACCGCCGGGACAGACGAGCAGTACTTC